What follows describes a single T cell receptor beta chain. Its binding antigen is unknown. No much larger clonotype is one base removed from it; base qualities were not supplied. The data derive from a study of response to subunit inactivated influenza vaccine (dated by TCRdb to 2016 to 2019). Study-wide context: Deep quantitative profiling of the T cell receptor repertoire was used in the study to follow responses to a trivalent subunit inactivated influenza vaccine. Broader findings and caveats from the paper: It was suggested by the authors that each seasonal influenza vaccination may recruit only a limited number of new T cells.

At the junction V is shortened by 8 bases and J by 1 base, with 2 bases in between. Reading the germline V gene (reference sequence) gives CDR1 SEHNR and CDR2 FQNEAQ. Spanning cysteine to phenylalanine, the CDR3 consists of 10 amino acids. The retained sequence is limited to the CDR3, 30 bases, with the frame set at the first base. Library method: RT-PCR. Instrument on record: Illumina HiSeq 2500. TCRdb redid the processing of the public reads, applying fastp at Q25 and MiXCR, and retained in-frame beta chains. Rows are combined by CDR3 protein, so each entry shows the most common genes and DNA. The sample table records 600,000 to 850,000 distinct CDR3 sequences; roughly 15% of these occur just once. The ten largest make up about 7.4% of the sample.

The sequencing here drew on PBMCs from blood, taken around 14 days before vaccination. The chain couples TRBV7-9 to TRBJ2-5; the D gene cannot be named for sure. This clonotype was sampled from a man aged 45-65 years who received an inactivated influenza vaccine. Donor details come from another sample of the same person, matched by shared clones. The CDR3 protein sequence reads: CASAQETQYF. Here is the DNA: TGTGCCAGCGCCCAAGAGACCCAGTACTTC.